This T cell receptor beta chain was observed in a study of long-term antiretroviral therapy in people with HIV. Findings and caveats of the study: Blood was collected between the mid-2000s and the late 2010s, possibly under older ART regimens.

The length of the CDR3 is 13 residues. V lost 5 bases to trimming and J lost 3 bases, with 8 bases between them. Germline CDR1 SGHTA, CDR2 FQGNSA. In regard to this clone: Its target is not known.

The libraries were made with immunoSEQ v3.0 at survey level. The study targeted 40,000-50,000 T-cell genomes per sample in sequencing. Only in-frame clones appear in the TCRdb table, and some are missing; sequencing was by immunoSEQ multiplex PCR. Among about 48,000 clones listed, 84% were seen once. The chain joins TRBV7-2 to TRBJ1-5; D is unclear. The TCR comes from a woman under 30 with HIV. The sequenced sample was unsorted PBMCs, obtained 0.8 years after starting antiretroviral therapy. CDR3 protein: CASSRDINQPQHF. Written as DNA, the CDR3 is TGTGCCAGCAGCAGGGATATCAATCAGCCCCAGCATTTT.